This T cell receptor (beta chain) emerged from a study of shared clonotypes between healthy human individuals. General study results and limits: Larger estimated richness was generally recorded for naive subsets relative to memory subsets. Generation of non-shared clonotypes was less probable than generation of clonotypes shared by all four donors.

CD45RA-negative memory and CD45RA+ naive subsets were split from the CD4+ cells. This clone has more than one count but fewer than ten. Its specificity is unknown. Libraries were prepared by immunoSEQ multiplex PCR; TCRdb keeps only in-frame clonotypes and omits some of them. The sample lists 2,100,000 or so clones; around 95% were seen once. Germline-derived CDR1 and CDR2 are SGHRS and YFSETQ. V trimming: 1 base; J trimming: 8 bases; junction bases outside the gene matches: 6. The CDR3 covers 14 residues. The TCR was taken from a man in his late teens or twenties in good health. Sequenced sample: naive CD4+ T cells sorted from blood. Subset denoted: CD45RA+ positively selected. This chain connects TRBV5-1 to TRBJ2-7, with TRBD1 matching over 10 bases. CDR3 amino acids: CASSLPGTGVQQYF. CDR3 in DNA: TGCGCCAGCAGCTTGCCCGGGACAGGGGTGCAGCAGTACTTC. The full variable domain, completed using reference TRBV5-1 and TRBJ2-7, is KAGVTQTPRYLIKTRGQQVTLSCSPISGHRSVSWYQQTPGQGLQFLFEYFSETQRNKGNFPGRFSGRQFSNSRSEMNVSTLELGDSALYLCASSLPGTGVQQYFGPGTRLTVT.